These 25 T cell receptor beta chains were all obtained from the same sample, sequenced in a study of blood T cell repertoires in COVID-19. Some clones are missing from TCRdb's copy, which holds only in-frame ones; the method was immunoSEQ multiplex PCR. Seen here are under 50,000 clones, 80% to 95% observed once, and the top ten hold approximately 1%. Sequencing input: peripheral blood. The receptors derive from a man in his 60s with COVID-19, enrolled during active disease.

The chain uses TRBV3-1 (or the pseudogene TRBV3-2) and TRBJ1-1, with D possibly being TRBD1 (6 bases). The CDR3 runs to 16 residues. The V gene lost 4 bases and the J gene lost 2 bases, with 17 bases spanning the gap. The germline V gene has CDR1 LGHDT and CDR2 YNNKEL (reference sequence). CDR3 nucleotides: TGTGCCAGCAGCCCACAGGGAGCCAAGTTCAACACTGAAGCTTTCTTT. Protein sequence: CASSPQGAKFNTEAFF.

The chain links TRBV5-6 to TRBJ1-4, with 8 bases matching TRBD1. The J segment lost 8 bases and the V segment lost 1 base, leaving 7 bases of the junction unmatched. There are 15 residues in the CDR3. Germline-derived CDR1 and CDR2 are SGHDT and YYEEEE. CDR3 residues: CASSLFRTGYEKLFF. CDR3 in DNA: TGTGCCAGCAGCTTGTTTAGGACAGGGTACGAAAAACTGTTTTTT. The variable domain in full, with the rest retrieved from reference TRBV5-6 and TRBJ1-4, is DAGVTQSPTHLIKTRGQQVTLRCSPKSGHDTVSWYQQALGQGPQFIFQYYEEEERQRGNFPDRFSGHQFPNYSSELNVNALLLGDSALYLCASSLFRTGYEKLFFGSGTQLSVL.

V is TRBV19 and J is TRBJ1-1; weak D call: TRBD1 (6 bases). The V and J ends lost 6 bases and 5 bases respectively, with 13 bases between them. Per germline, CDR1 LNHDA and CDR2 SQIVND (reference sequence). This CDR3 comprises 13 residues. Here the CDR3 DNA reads TGTGCCAGTAGAAACAGGGCGGCGACTGAAGCTTTCTTT. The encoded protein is CASRNRAATEAFF.

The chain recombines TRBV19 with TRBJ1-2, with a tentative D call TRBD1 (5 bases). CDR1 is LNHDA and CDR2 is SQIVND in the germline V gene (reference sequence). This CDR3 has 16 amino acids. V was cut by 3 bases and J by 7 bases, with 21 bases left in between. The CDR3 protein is CASSIPSAQGRGGYTF. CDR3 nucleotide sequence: TGTGCCAGTAGTATCCCGTCTGCGCAGGGTAGAGGTGGCTACACCTTC.

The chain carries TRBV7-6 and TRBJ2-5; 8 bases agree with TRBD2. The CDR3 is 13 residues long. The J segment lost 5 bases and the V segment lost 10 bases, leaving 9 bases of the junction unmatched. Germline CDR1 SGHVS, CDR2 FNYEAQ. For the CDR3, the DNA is TGTGCCACCTCACCGCAGCGGGAGGAGACCCAGTACTTC. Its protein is CATSPQREETQYF.

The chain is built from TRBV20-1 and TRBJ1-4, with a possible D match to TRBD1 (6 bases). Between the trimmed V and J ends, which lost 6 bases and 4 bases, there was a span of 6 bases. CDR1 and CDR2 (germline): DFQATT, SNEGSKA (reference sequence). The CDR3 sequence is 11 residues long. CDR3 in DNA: TGCAGTGCAGGGGGTAATGAAAAACTGTTTTTT. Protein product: CSAGGNEKLFF.

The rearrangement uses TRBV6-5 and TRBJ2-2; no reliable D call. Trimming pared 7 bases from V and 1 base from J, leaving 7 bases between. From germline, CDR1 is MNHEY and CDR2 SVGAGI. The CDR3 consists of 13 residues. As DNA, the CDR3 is TGTGCCAGCAAGACTGAGAACACCGGGGAGCTGTTTTTT. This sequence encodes CASKTENTGELFF.

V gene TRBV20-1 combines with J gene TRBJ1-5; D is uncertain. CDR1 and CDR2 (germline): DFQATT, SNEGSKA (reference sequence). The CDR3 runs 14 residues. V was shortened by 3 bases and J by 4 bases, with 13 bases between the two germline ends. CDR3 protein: CSASLGGANQPQHF. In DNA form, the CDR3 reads TGCAGTGCTAGTTTGGGAGGCGCGAATCAGCCCCAGCATTTT.

The CDR3 DNA sequence: TGTGCCAGCAGCTTAACTGCAGGGTACCCTGGCTACACCTTC. Amino acids: CASSLTAGYPGYTF. The rearrangement joins TRBV7-9 to TRBJ1-2, with a possible D match to TRBD1 (5 bases). Per germline, CDR1 SEHNR and CDR2 FQNEAQ (reference sequence). This CDR3 contains 14 residues. The V end lost 2 bases, the J end lost 7 bases, and 14 bases lay between the germline ends.

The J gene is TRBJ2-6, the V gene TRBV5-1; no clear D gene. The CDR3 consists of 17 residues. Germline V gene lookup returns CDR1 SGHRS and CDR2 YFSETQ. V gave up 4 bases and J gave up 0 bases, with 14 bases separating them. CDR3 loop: CASSPPLLISGANVLTF. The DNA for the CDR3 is TGCGCCAGCAGCCCCCCCCTACTGATCTCTGGGGCCAACGTCCTGACTTTC.

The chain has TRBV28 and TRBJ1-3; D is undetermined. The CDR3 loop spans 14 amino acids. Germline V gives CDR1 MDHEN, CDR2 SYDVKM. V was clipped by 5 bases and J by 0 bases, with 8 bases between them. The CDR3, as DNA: TGTGCCAGCAGTCCCAGCGGCTCTGGAAACACCATATATTTT. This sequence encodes CASSPSGSGNTIYF.

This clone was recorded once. The chain's CDR3 is CASTPGQNTEAFF. For the CDR3, the DNA is TGTGCCAGCACCCCAGGACAAAACACTGAAGCTTTCTTT. The chain couples TRBV7-9 to TRBJ1-1; TRBD1 is a possible D gene (5 bases). Germline assignment: CDR1 SEHNR and CDR2 FQNEAQ (reference sequence). Between the trimmed V and J ends, which lost 7 bases and 2 bases, there was a span of 11 bases. The CDR3 has 13 amino acids.

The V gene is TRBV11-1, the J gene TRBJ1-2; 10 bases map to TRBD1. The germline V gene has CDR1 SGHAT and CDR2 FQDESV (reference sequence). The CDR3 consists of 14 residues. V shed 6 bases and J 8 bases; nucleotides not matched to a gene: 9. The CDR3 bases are TGTGCCAGCAGACCCCCGGGACAGGGGTACGGCTACACCTTC. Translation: CASRPPGQGYGYTF.

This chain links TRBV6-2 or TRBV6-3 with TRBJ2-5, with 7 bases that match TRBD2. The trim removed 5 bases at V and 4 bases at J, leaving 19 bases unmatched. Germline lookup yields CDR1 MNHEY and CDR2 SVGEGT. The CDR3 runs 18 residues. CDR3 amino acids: CASSPRLSLGRLPETQYF. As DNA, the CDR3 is TGTGCCAGCAGTCCACGGCTCTCGCTCGGGAGGTTACCAGAGACCCAGTACTTC.

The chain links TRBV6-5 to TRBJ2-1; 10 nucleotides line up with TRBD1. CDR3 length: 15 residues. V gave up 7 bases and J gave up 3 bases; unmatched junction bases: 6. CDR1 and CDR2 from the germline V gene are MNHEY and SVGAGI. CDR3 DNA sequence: TGTGCCAGCAATCCCCGGGACAGGGGCTACAATGAGCAGTTCTTC. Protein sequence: CASNPRDRGYNEQFF.

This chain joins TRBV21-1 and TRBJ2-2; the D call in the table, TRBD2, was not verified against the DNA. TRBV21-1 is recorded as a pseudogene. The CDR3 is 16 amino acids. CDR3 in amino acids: CASSKYKRASTGELFF. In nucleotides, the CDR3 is TGTGCCAGCAGCAAATATAAGCGTGCGTCCACCGGGGAGCTGTTTTTT.

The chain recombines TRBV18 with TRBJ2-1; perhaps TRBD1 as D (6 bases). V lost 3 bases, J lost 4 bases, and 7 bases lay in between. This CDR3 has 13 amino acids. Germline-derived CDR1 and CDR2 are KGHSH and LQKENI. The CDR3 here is CASSPGQYNEQFF. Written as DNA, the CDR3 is TGTGCCAGCTCACCTGGACAGTACAATGAGCAGTTCTTC.

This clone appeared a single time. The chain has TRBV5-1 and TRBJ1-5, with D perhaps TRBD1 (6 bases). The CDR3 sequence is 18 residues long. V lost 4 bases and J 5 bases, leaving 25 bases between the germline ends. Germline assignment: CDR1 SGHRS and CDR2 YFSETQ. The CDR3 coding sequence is TGCGCCAGCAGCACGGGTGGATATGTATACAGGGCCCATCAGCCCCAGCATTTT. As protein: CASSTGGYVYRAHQPQHF.

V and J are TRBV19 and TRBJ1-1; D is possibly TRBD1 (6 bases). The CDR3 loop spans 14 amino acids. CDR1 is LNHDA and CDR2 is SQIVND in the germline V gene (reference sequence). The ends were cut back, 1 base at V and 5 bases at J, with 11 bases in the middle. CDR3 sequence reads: CASSIGGQGTEAFF. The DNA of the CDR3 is TGTGCCAGTAGTATAGGGGGACAAGGAACTGAAGCTTTCTTT.

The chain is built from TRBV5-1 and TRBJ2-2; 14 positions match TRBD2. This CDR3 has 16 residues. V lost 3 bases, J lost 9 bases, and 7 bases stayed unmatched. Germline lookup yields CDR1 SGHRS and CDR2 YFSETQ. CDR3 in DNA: TGCGCCAGCAGCTGGTCCGGGACTAGCGGGAGCCGGGAGCTGTTTTTT. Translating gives CASSWSGTSGSRELFF. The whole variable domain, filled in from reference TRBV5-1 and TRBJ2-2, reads KAGVTQTPRYLIKTRGQQVTLSCSPISGHRSVSWYQQTPGQGLQFLFEYFSETQRNKGNFPGRFSGRQFSNSRSEMNVSTLELGDSALYLCASSWSGTSGSRELFFGEGSRLTVL.

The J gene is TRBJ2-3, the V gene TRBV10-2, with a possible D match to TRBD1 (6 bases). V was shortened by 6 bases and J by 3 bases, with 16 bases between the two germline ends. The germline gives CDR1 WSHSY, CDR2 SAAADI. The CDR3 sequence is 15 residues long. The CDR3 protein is CASRIGTIGTDTQYF. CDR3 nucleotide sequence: TGCGCCAGCAGGATCGGGACAATCGGGACAGATACGCAGTATTTT.

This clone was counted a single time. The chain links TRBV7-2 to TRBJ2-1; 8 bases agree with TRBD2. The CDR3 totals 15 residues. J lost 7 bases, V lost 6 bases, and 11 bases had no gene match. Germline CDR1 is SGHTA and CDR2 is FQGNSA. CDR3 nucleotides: TGTGCCAGCAGTGCTCGAGCGGGAGAACGGAATGAGCAGTTCTTC. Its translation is CASSARAGERNEQFF.

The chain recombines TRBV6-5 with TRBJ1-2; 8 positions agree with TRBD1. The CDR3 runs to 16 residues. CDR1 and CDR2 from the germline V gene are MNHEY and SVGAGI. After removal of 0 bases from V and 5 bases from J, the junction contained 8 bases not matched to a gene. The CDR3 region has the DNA TGTGCCAGCAGTTACTCGATCACCTGGACAGGGTATGGCTACACCTTC. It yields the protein CASSYSITWTGYGYTF.

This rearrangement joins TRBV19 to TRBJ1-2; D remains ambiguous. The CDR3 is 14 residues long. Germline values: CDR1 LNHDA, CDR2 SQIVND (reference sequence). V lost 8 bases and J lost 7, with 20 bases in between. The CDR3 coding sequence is TGTGCCAGTGGTACGCCGGGAGACCCGGTTGGCTACACCTTC. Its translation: CASGTPGDPVGYTF.

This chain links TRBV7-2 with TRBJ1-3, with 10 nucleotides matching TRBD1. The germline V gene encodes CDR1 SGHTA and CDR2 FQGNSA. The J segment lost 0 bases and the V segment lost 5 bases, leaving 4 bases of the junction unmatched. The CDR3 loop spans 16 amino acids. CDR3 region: CASSGTGAFSGNTIYF. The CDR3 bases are TGTGCCAGCAGCGGGACAGGGGCCTTCTCTGGAAACACCATATATTTT.